These T cell receptor beta chains were read from a single sample in a study of beta chain features in type 1 diabetes. The data were produced by immunoSEQ multiplex PCR, yet TCRdb's version contains in-frame clones alone and is incomplete. This table holds 38,000 or so clones, roughly 67% found once. What was sequenced was Tregs from blood. The source of these receptors is a woman aged 25 to 39 in good health. Both conserved end residues are part of each CDR3. D genes are given only for firm matches. Expanded clones are given a class, and other clones once, few, many or no size at all.

D gene	CDR3 length	V gene	clone size	J gene	CDR3 protein	CDR3 DNA
TRBD2	20	TRBV14	NA	TRBJ2-1	CASGVGGTLAPKPTYNEQFF	TGTGCCAGCGGGGTCGGGGGGACTCTAGCGCCCAAGCCGACCTACAATGAGCAGTTCTTC
TRBD2	15	TRBV15	NA	TRBJ2-1	CATSRSGRGGFFQFF	TGTGCCACCAGCAGAAGCGGGAGAGGGGGGTTTTTCCAGTTCTTC
NA	13	TRBV19	NA	TRBJ2-1	CASSIGSVNEQFF	TGTGCCAGTAGTATTGGCAGTGTCAATGAGCAGTTCTTC
TRBD2	16	TRBV10-3	NA	TRBJ2-1	CAISQFIAGGGNEQFF	TGTGCCATCAGTCAGTTTATAGCGGGAGGGGGAAATGAGCAGTTCTTC
NA	15	TRBV19	NA	TRBJ2-2	CASSWGTTNTGELFF	TGTGCCAGTAGTTGGGGGACAACGAACACCGGGGAGCTGTTTTTT
NA	12	TRBV29-1	medium-sized	TRBJ1-1	CSVRTVNTEAFF	TGCAGCGTTCGGACAGTAAATACTGAAGCTTTCTTT
NA	12	TRBV7-1	few	TRBJ2-5	CASSPGLETQYF	TGTGCCAGCAGCCCCGGTTTAGAGACCCAGTACTTC
NA	13	TRBV11-2	NA	TRBJ1-2	CASSSYLAGGYTF	TGTGCCAGCAGCTCCTATCTCGCGGGCGGCTACACCTTC
NA	12	TRBV10-3	NA	TRBJ1-2	CAIRKDTEGYTF	TGTGCCATCAGGAAGGACACGGAGGGCTACACCTTC
NA	15	TRBV25-1	NA	TRBJ2-7	CASSEYGAGDYEQYF	TGTGCCAGCAGTGAATATGGAGCGGGCGACTACGAGCAGTACTTC
TRBD2	16	TRBV4-3	NA	TRBJ2-1	CASSRRTSGNDNEQFF	TGCGCCAGCAGCCGACGGACTAGCGGGAACGACAATGAGCAGTTCTTC
TRBD2	15	TRBV9	NA	TRBJ2-1	CASSALAGGIDEQFF	TGTGCCAGCAGCGCCCTAGCGGGAGGTATCGATGAGCAGTTCTTC
TRBD2	15	TRBV28	NA	TRBJ2-5	CASTSLRGGWETQYF	TGTGCCAGCACTTCTCTCCGGGGGGGCTGGGAGACCCAGTACTTC
TRBD2	15	TRBV7-2	NA	TRBJ2-7	CASSLWLAEPYEQYF	TGTGCCAGCAGCTTATGGCTAGCGGAGCCCTACGAGCAGTACTTC
TRBD2	15	TRBV6-6	NA	TRBJ2-3	CASSYTGGPQDTQYF	TGTGCCAGCAGTTACACGGGAGGGCCTCAAGATACGCAGTATTTT
TRBD1	16	TRBV5-1	NA	TRBJ2-7	CASSGTIGGPFYEQYF	TGCGCCAGCAGCGGCACTATAGGGGGCCCCTTCTACGAGCAGTACTTC
NA	17	TRBV28	NA	TRBJ1-5	CASSRQVSSFGNQPQHF	TGTGCCAGCAGCCGACAGGTCAGCTCTTTCGGCAATCAGCCCCAGCATTTT
TRBD1	17	TRBV5-1	NA	TRBJ2-3	CASSRTGTAASTDTQYF	TGCGCCAGCAGCCGAACCGGGACAGCAGCTAGCACAGATACGCAGTATTTT
TRBD1	14	TRBV5-5	NA	TRBJ2-7	CASSPGTGIYEQYF	TGTGCCAGCAGTCCCGGGACAGGAATTTACGAGCAGTACTTC
TRBD1	14	TRBV5-4	NA	TRBJ1-2	CASSLADRNYGYTF	TGTGCCAGCAGCTTGGCGGACAGGAACTATGGCTACACCTTC
NA	15	TRBV30	NA	TRBJ2-3	CAWRGGVGPKDTQYF	TGTGCCTGGAGAGGGGGAGTGGGGCCCAAAGATACGCAGTATTTT
NA	13	TRBV29-1	NA	TRBJ2-2	CSIWGGNTGELFF	TGCAGCATCTGGGGAGGGAACACCGGGGAGCTGTTTTTT
TRBD1	15	TRBV19	NA	TRBJ2-7	CASSKGQGRVNEQYF	TGTGCCAGTAGCAAAGGACAGGGGCGAGTGAACGAGCAGTACTTC
NA	15	TRBV28	few	TRBJ2-7	CASSPTGTTNYEQYF	TGTGCCAGCAGTCCTACCGGGACAACAAATTACGAGCAGTACTTC
NA	15	TRBV4-2	NA	TRBJ2-2	CASSFQGADTGELFF	TGTGCCAGCAGCTTTCAAGGGGCTGACACCGGGGAGCTGTTTTTT
TRBD2	17	TRBV7-2	NA	TRBJ2-3	CASSLEGLAGVFGTQYF	TGTGCCAGCAGCTTGGAGGGACTAGCGGGAGTCTTTGGTACGCAGTATTTT